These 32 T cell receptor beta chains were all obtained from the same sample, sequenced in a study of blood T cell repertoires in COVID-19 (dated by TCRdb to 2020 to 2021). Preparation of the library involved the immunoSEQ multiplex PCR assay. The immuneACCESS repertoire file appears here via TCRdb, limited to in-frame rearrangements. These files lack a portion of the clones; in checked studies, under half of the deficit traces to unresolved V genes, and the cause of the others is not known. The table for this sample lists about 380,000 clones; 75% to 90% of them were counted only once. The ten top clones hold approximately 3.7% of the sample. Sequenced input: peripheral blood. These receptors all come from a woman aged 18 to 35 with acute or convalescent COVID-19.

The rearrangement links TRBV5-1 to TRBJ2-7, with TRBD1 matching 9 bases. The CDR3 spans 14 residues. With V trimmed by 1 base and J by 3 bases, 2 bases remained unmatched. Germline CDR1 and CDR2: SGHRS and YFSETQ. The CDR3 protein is CASSLTGQGYEQYF. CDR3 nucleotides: TGCGCCAGCAGCTTGACGGGACAGGGCTACGAGCAGTACTTC.

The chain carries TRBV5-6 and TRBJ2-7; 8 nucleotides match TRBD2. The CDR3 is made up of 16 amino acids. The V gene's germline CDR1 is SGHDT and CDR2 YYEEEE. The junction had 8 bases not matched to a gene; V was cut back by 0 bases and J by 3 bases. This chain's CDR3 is CASSLGREGRYYEQYF. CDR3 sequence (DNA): TGTGCCAGCAGCTTGGGTCGGGAGGGCCGGTACTACGAGCAGTACTTC.

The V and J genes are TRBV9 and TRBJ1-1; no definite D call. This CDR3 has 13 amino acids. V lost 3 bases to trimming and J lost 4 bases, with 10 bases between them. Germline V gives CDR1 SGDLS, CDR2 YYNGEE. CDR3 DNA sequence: TGTGCCAGCAGCGATCCTAGAAGCACTGAAGCTTTCTTT. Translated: CASSDPRSTEAFF.

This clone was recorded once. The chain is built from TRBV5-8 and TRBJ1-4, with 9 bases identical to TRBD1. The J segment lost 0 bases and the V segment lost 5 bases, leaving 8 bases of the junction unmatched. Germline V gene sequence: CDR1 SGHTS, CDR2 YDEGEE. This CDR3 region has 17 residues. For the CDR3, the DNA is TGTGCCAGCAGAACTGACAGGGGGTGGACAACTAATGAAAAACTGTTTTTT. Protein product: CASRTDRGWTTNEKLFF.

Written as DNA, the CDR3 is TGCGCCAGCAGCTTGGAAGCTCCCTCCGAGACCCAGTACTTC. Translating it yields CASSLEAPSETQYF. This chain connects TRBV5-1 to TRBJ2-5; D not resolved. V dropped 0 bases and J dropped 5 bases, with 11 bases sitting between them. This CDR3 contains 14 residues. The germline V gene encodes CDR1 SGHRS and CDR2 YFSETQ.

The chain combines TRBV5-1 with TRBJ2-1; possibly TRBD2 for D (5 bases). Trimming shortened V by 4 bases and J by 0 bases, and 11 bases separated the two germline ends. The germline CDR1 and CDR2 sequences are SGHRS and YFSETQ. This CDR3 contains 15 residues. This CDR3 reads CASSLGENSYNEQFF. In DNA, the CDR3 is TGCGCCAGCAGCCTCGGGGAGAACTCCTACAATGAGCAGTTCTTC.

CDR3 nucleotide sequence: TGTGCCAGCAGCCCAATGGCAGGCACCTACGAGCAGTACTTC. It codes for CASSPMAGTYEQYF. The V call is TRBV3-1 (or the pseudogene TRBV3-2), the J call TRBJ2-7; D is uncertain. Germline-derived CDR1 and CDR2 are LGHDT and YNNKEL (reference sequence). With 4 bases removed from V and 2 bases from J, the gap between germline ends came to 12 bases. This CDR3 is built from 14 residues.

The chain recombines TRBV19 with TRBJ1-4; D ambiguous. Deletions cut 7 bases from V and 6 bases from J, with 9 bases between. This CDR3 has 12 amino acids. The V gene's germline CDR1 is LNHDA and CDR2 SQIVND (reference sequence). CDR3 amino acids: CASTIGDEKLFF. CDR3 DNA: TGTGCCAGTACCATCGGGGATGAAAAACTGTTTTTT.

DNA of the CDR3: TGTGCCAGCTCACCACCGGAGCGGACTGAAGCTTTCTTT. This sequence encodes CASSPPERTEAFF. The rearrangement links TRBV18 to TRBJ1-1, with D unresolved. The CDR3 extends over 13 amino acids. Germline V gene sequence: CDR1 KGHSH, CDR2 LQKENI. V lost 0 bases, J lost 5 bases, and 7 bases lay in between.

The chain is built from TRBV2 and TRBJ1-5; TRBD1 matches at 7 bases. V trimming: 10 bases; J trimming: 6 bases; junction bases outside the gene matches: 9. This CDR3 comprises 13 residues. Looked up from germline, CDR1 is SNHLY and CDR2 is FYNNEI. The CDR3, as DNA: TGTGCCACCTCGGACAGGCTTTTTCAGCCCCAGCATTTT. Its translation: CATSDRLFQPQHF.

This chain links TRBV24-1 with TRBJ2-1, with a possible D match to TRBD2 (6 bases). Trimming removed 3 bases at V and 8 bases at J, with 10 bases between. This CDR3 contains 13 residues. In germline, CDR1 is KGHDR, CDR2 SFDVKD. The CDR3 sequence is CATSDRRLDEQFF. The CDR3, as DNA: TGTGCCACCAGTGATCGTCGACTAGATGAGCAGTTCTTC.

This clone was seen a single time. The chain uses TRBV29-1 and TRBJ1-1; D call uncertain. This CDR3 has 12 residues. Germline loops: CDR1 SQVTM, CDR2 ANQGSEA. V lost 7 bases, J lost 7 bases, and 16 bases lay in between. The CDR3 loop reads CSGRGAGYEAFF. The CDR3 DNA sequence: TGCAGCGGCCGCGGCGCTGGGTATGAAGCTTTCTTT. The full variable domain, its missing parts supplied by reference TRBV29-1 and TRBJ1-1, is SAVISQKPSRDICQRGTSLTIQCQVDSQVTMMFWYRQQPGQSLTLIATANQGSEATYESGFVIDKFPISRPNLTFSTLTVSNMSPEDSSIYLCSGRGAGYEAFFGQGTRLTVV.

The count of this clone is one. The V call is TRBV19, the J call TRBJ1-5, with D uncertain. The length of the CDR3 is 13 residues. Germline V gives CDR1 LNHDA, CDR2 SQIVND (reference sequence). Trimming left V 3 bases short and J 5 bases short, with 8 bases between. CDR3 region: CASSIDIDQPQHF. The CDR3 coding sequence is TGTGCCAGTAGTATCGACATCGATCAGCCCCAGCATTTT. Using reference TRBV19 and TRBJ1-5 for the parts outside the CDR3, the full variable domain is DGGITQSPKYLFRKEGQNVTLSCEQNLNHDAMYWYRQDPGQGLRLIYYSQIVNDFQKGDIAEGYSVSREKKESFPLTVTSAQKNPTAFYLCASSIDIDQPQHFGDGTRLSIL.

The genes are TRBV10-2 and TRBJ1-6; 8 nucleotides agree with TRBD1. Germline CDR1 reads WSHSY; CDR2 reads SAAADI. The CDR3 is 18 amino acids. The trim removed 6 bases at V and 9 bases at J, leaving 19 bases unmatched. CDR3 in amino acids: CASRVWTEPGQETSPLHF. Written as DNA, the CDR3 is TGCGCCAGCAGAGTATGGACTGAACCGGGACAGGAGACTTCACCCCTCCACTTT.

CDR3 loop: CASRPTNEAFF. The CDR3 DNA reads as TGTGCCAGCAGACCGACAAATGAAGCTTTCTTT. This rearrangement joins TRBV12-3 or TRBV12-4 to TRBJ1-1; D unresolved. The CDR3 has 11 residues. V was clipped by 6 bases and J by 7 bases, with 9 bases between them.

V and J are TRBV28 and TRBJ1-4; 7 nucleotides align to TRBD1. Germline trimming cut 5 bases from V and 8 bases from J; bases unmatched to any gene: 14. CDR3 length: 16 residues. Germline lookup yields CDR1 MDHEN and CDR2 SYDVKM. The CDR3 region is CASSPRAGGWEEKLFF. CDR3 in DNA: TGTGCCAGCAGTCCCCGCGCAGGGGGTTGGGAAGAAAAACTGTTTTTT.

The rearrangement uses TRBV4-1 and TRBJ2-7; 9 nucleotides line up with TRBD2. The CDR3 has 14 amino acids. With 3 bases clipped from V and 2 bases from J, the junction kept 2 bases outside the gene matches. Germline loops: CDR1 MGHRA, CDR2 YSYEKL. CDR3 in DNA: TGCGCCAGCAGCCAGGGACTAGCCCCCTACGAGCAGTACTTC. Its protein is CASSQGLAPYEQYF.

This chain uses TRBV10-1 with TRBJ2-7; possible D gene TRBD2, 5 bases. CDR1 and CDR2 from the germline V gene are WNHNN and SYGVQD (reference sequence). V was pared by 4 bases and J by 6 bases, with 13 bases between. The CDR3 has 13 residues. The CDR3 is CASSAFLAGEQYF. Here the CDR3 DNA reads TGCGCCAGCAGTGCGTTCCTAGCAGGCGAGCAGTACTTC.

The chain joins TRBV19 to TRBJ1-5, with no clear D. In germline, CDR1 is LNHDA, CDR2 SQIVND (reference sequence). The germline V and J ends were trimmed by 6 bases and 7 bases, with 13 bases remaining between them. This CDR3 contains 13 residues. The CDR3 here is CASSRGSGQPQHF. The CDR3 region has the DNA TGTGCCAGTAGCCGGGGTTCGGGGCAGCCCCAGCATTTT.

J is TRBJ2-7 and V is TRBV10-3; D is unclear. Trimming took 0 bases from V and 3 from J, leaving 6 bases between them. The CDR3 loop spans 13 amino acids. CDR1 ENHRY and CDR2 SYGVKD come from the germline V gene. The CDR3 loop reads CAISESSIYEQYF. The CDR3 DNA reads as TGTGCCATCAGTGAGTCGAGTATCTACGAGCAGTACTTC.

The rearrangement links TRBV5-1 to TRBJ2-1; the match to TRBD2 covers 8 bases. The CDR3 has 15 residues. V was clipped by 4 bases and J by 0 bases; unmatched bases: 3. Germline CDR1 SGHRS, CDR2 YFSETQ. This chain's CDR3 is CASSQSGGSYNEQFF. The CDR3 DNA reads TGCGCCAGCAGCCAGAGCGGGGGCTCCTACAATGAGCAGTTCTTC.

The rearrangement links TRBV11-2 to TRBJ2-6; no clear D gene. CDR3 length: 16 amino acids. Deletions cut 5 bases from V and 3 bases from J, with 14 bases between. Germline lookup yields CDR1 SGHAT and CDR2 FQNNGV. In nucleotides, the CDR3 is TGTGCCAGCAGCCTCAGGCCGTCCGGTGGGGCCAACGTCCTGACTTTC. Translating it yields CASSLRPSGGANVLTF.

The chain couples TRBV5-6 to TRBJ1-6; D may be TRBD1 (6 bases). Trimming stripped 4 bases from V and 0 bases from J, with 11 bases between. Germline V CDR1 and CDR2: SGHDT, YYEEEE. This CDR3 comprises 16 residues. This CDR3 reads CASSRGQSSYNSPLHF. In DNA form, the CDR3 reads TGTGCCAGCAGCCGAGGACAGAGCTCCTATAATTCACCCCTCCACTTT.

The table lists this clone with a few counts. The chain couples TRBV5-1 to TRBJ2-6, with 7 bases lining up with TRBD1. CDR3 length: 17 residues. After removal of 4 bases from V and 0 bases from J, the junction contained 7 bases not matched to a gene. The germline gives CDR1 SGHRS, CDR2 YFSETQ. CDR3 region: CASSRRDSTSGANVLTF. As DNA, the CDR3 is TGCGCCAGCAGCCGCCGGGACAGCACCTCTGGGGCCAACGTCCTGACTTTC. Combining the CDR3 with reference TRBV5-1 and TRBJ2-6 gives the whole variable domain KAGVTQTPRYLIKTRGQQVTLSCSPISGHRSVSWYQQTPGQGLQFLFEYFSETQRNKGNFPGRFSGRQFSNSRSEMNVSTLELGDSALYLCASSRRDSTSGANVLTFGAGSRLTVL.

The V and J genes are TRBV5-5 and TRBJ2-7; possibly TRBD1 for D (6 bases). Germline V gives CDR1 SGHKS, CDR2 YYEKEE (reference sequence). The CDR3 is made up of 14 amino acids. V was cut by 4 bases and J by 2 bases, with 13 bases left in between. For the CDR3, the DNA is TGTGCCAGCAGCCTACGGACAGAACCCTACGAGCAGTACTTC. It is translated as CASSLRTEPYEQYF.

CDR3 bases: TGTGCCAGCTCACCACTTCCAAAGTTGGGGGGGCCCTGGTCTGAAGCTTTCTTT. The encoded protein is CASSPLPKLGGPWSEAFF. The gene calls are TRBV18 and TRBJ1-1; weak D call: TRBD1 (6 bases). Trimming stripped 1 base from V and 6 bases from J, with 24 bases between. Germline V gives CDR1 KGHSH, CDR2 LQKENI. The CDR3 runs to 18 residues.

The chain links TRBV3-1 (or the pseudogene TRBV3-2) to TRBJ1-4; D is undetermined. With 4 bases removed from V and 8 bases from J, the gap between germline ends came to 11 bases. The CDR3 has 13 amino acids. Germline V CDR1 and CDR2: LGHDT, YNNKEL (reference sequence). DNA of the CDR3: TGTGCCAGCAGCCCCCCGCCCGGGGAAAAACTGTTTTTT. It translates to CASSPPPGEKLFF.

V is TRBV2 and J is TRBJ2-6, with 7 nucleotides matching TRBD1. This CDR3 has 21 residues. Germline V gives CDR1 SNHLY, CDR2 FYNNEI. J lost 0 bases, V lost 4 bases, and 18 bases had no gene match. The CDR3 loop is CASSGPTPRGTADSGANVLTF. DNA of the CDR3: TGTGCCAGCAGTGGTCCAACCCCCAGGGGGACAGCTGACTCTGGGGCCAACGTCCTGACTTTC.

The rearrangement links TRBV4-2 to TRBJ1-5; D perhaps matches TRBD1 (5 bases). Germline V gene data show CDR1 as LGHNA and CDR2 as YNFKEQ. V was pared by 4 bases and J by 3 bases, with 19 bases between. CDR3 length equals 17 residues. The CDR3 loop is CASSPVAGIWDNQPQHF. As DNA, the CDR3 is TGTGCCAGCAGCCCAGTAGCAGGGATTTGGGACAATCAGCCCCAGCATTTT.

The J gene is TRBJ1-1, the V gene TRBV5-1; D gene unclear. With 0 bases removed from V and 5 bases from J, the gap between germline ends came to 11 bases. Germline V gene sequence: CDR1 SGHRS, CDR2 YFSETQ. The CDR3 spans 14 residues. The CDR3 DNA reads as TGCGCCAGCAGCTTGGACAGTGTAGATACTGAAGCTTTCTTT. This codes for CASSLDSVDTEAFF.

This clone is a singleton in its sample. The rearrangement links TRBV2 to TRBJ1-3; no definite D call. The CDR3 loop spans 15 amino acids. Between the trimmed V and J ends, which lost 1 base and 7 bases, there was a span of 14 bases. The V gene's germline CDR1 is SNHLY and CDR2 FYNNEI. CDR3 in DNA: TGTGCCAGCAGTGAAGAACCCAGAACGGGGAACACCATATATTTT. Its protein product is CASSEEPRTGNTIYF.

The CDR3 protein is CASSLRLDRGMETQYF. DNA of the CDR3: TGTGCCAGCAGCTTAAGGTTAGACAGGGGGATGGAGACCCAGTACTTC. This chain links TRBV7-9 with TRBJ2-5, with 9 nucleotides matching TRBD1. The germline V gene has CDR1 SEHNR and CDR2 FQNEAQ (reference sequence). V lost 2 bases and J lost 5; bases outside the gene matches: 9. This CDR3 has 16 residues.